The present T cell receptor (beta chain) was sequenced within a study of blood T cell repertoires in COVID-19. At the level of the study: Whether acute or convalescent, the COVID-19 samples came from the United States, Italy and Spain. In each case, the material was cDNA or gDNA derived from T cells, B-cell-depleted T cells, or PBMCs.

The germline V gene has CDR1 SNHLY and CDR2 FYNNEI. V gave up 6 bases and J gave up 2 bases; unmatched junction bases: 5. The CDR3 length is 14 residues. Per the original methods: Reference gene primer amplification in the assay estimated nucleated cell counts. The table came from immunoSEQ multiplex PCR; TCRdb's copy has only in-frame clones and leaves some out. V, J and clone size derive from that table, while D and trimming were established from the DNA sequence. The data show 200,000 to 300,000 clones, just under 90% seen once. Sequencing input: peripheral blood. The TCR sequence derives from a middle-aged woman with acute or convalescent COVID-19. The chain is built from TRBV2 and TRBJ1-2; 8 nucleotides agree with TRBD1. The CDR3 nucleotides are TGTGCCAGCAGCGGACAGGGAACAAACTATGGCTACACCTTC. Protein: CASSGQGTNYGYTF.